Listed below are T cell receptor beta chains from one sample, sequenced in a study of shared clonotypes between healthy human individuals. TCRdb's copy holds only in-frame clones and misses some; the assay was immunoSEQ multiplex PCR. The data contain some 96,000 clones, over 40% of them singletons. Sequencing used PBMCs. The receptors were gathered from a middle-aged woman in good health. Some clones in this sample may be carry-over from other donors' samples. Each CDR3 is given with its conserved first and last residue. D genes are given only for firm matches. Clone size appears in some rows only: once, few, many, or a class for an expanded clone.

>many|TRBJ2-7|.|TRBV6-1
TGTGCCAGCAGTTGGGACACCTCCTACGAGCAGTACTTC
CASSWDTSYEQYF
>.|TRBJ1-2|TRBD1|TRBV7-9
TGTGCCAGCAGCCCCCGCCAGGGGGATTACTATGGCTACACCTTC
CASSPRQGDYYGYTF
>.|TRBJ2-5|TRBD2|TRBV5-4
TGTGCCAGCAGCCCCAAGCGGGAGGGCCAAGAGACCCAGTACTTC
CASSPKREGQETQYF
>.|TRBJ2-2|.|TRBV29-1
TGCAGCGTTGGGACGACCTCGAACACCGGGGAGCTGTTTTTT
CSVGTTSNTGELFF
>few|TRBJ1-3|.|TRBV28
TGTGCCAGCACCCCGGGACATCGTTACACCATATATTTT
CASTPGHRYTIYF
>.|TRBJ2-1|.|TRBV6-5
TGTGCCAGCAGCAGGGACTCGGACAATGAGCAGTTCTTC
CASSRDSDNEQFF
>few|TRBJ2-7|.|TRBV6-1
TGTGCCAGCAGTGAAGCGGGAGACAAGGCCGAGCAGTACTTC
CASSEAGDKAEQYF
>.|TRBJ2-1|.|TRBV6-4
TGTGCCAGCAGTGACGACAGAAGCTCCTACAATGAGCAGTTCTTC
CASSDDRSSYNEQFF
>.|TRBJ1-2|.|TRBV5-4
TGTGCCAGCAGCTCTCGCAGGGGCTTTAACTATGGCTACACCTTC
CASSSRRGFNYGYTF
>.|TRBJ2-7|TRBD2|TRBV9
TGTGCCAGCGCCTCGACACCCGGGACTAGAACCTACGAGCAGTACTTC
CASASTPGTRTYEQYF
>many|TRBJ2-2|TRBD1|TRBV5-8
TGTGCCAGCAGCTTGTCGGGGACAGGGGGACGGGAGCTGTTTTTT
CASSLSGTGGRELFF
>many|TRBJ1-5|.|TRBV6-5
TGTGCCAGCAGTTACACCCAGGATCAGCCCCAGCATTTT
CASSYTQDQPQHF